This is a list of T cell receptor beta chains from one sample in a study of cytomegalovirus exposure and HLA in healthy donors. Here immunoSEQ multiplex PCR was the method, and the copy in TCRdb shows in-frame clones only, minus some. The data hold more than 110,000 clones, with around 90% observed a single time. Input material: PBMCs. The source of these receptors is a woman aged 18-29 years in good health and CMV-seropositive. Each CDR3 is given with its conserved first and last residue. The order of the fields is clone size, D gene, J gene, V gene, CDR3 DNA, CDR3 protein. A D gene is named only where the DNA matches it firmly. Size values are once, few and many counts, or a class for expanded clones, and some rows have none.

>.|TRBD1|TRBJ1-1|TRBV7-2
TGTGCCAGCAGACCCGACAGGGCTGGGAACACTGAAGCTTTCTTT
CASRPDRAGNTEAFF
>.|.|TRBJ1-2|TRBV29-1
TGCAGCGTTGTCAAGAAGGGAGCTAACTATGGCTACACCTTC
CSVVKKGANYGYTF
>.|TRBD1|TRBJ2-1|TRBV29-1
TGCAGCGTTGAAGATTGGGACAGAAACAATGAGCAGTTCTTC
CSVEDWDRNNEQFF
>.|.|TRBJ1-5|TRBV2
TGTGCCAGCAGTGTTGAAGGGGATCAGCCCCAGCATTTT
CASSVEGDQPQHF
>few|TRBD1|TRBJ1-6|TRBV28
TGTGCCAGCAGTTCACAGGGGAATAGTTCACCCCTCCACTTT
CASSSQGNSSPLHF
>.|.|TRBJ1-5|TRBV19
TGTGCCAGTAGTATGAGACACATTTATCAGCCCCAGCATTTT
CASSMRHIYQPQHF
>.|TRBD1|TRBJ1-3|TRBV28
TGTGCCAGCAGTTGGACAGGGATCGGAAACACCATATATTTT
CASSWTGIGNTIYF
>.|TRBD1|TRBJ1-2|TRBV7-2
TGTGCCAGCAGCTTAGGGGCCCCGGGACAGTTCTATGGCTACACCTTC
CASSLGAPGQFYGYTF
>.|TRBD2|TRBJ2-5|TRBV7-6
TGTGCCAGTAATAAAGCGGGGGGGCCGGAGACCCAGTACTTC
CASNKAGGPETQYF
>.|.|TRBJ1-1|TRBV5-6
TGTGCCAGCAGCCGCTCTAGCCGGACTGAAGCTTTCTTT
CASSRSSRTEAFF
>.|.|TRBJ1-1|TRBV7-9
TGTGCCAGCAGCTCCGCCAAACAGGACGGGAGTGGCGCTGAAGCTTTCTTT
CASSSAKQDGSGAEAFF
>.|TRBD2|TRBJ2-2|TRBV9
TGTGCCAGCAGTTTGGGACTAGCGGGAGATGACACCGGGGAGCTGTTTTTT
CASSLGLAGDDTGELFF
>.|.|TRBJ1-2|TRBV29-1
TGCAGCGTTGGTCTTGCGGATGGCTACACCTTC
CSVGLADGYTF
>.|.|TRBJ2-6|TRBV9
TGTGCCACAGAGGAGGGCTCTGGGGCCAACGTCCTGACTTTC
CATEEGSGANVLTF
>.|TRBD1|TRBJ1-1|TRBV5-1
TGCGCCAGCAGCCCCCAGGACAGGGGAACTGAAGCTTTCTTT
CASSPQDRGTEAFF
>.|.|TRBJ1-5|TRBV7-9
TGTGCCAGCAGCTTAGTCGGGGATAGCAATCAGCCCCAGCATTTT
CASSLVGDSNQPQHF
>.|.|TRBJ2-5|TRBV27
TGTGCCAGCAGTTTAGGTAACAGTCAAGAGACCCAGTACTTC
CASSLGNSQETQYF
>few|.|TRBJ2-7|TRBV2
TGTGCCAGCAGTGATTCTCCAGGGACCTACGAGCAGTACTTC
CASSDSPGTYEQYF
>once|.|TRBJ2-5|TRBV7-6
TGTGCCAGCAGCTTATGGGAGGTTCGGGAGACCCAGTACTTC
CASSLWEVRETQYF
>.|TRBD2|TRBJ2-7|TRBV7-2
TGTGCCAGCAGCTTAGGGCTAGCGGGGTTCTCCTACGAGCAGTACTTC
CASSLGLAGFSYEQYF
>.|TRBD2|TRBJ2-2|TRBV9
TGTGCCAGCAGCCTACGGGGGGGCAACGGGGAGCTGTTTTTT
CASSLRGGNGELFF
>few|.|TRBJ2-7|TRBV19
TGTGCCAGTACTTCAGGCTACGAGCAGTACTTC
CASTSGYEQYF
>.|.|TRBJ2-5|TRBV18
TGTGCCAGCTCACTCGCAGCCCCAGGGGAGACCCAGTACTTC
CASSLAAPGETQYF
>.|TRBD1|TRBJ1-5|TRBV6-5
TGTGCCAGCAGCCCCGGAGGACAGGGGGTCCAGCCCCAGCATTTT
CASSPGGQGVQPQHF